This TCR beta chain was recorded in a study of cytomegalovirus exposure and HLA in healthy donors. Findings and caveats of the study: 87-base-pair reads could not separate some V segments, including TRBV6-2 and TRBV6-3. Most observed TCR sequences were rare, whereas some public TCRs were detected in many donors. Trimming of TCR beta V- and J-genes showed a link, identified in a later analysis, to a missense DCLRE1C variant. An apparent linkage of common viral pathogens to several of the most significant clusters emerged in a later analysis.

A note on this clone: Its cognate antigen is unknown.

PCR involved 60 Vbeta and 13 Jbeta primers. TCRdb keeps only in-frame clones here, not all; method: immunoSEQ multiplex PCR. Altogether 100,000 to 150,000 clones are present, approximately 81% being singletons, with the ten largest covering 5.5% to 8.5%. Germline V CDR1 and CDR2: LGHNA, YSLEER. This CDR3 comprises 16 residues. J gave up 5 bases and V 4 bases, and 9 bases lay outside the gene matches. Input material: PBMCs. V gene TRBV4-3 combines with J gene TRBJ2-2; 8 bases fit TRBD2. This TCR came from a male donor in good health and CMV-seronegative. The CDR3 coding sequence is TGCGCCAGCAGCCCCGGCGGCGGGGGGCATACCGGGGAGCTGTTTTTT. Its protein product is CASSPGGGGHTGELFF.